The 20 T cell receptor beta chains listed next were all sequenced from one sample in a study of radiation and T cells in renal cell carcinoma (dated by TCRdb to the early 2020s). Taken with the paper, the label for time point translates to: baseline pretreatment blood. According to the study, the label for this sample's treatment or condition signals: 15 Gy SBRT to primary tumor, nephrectomy 4 weeks later. The library was generated by the immunoSEQ multiplex PCR assay. The source is immuneACCESS, and TCRdb retained only in-frame sequences with V and J called. Part of the clones is not carried over; for the studies checked, unresolved V genes explain less than half of this, and the remainder is unexplained. Present in this sample are about 140,000 clones, around four fifths of which were seen just once. The ten top clones hold 20% to 25% of the sample. The sequences come from blood, collected from a patient whose treatment included radiotherapy and nephrectomy. The source is a woman aged 45 to 65 with renal cell carcinoma.

The chain uses TRBV10-3 and TRBJ1-1, with a tentative D call TRBD1 (6 bases). Between the trimmed V and J ends, which lost 0 bases and 2 bases, there was a span of 22 bases. Germline CDR1 ENHRY, CDR2 SYGVKD. This CDR3 comprises 19 residues. The CDR3 DNA sequence: TGTGCCATCAGTGAGTCCCTATCGACAGGTCTCCGGGGTAACACTGAAGCTTTCTTT. This sequence encodes CAISESLSTGLRGNTEAFF.

The V and J genes are TRBV2 and TRBJ1-2; D is unresolved. The CDR3 is 14 amino acids. V was cut by 6 bases and J by 5 bases, with 16 bases left in between. Germline CDR1 reads SNHLY; CDR2 reads FYNNEI. CDR3 loop: CASRGPFRLYGYTF. The DNA of the CDR3 is TGTGCCAGCAGGGGCCCGTTCCGGCTATATGGCTACACCTTC.

CDR3 in amino acids: CASSLFFRHEQYF. CDR3 nucleotides: TGCGCCAGCAGCTTGTTTTTCCGGCACGAGCAGTACTTC. The chain links TRBV5-1 to TRBJ2-7; no reliable D call. The germline V gene has CDR1 SGHRS and CDR2 YFSETQ. V was trimmed by 1 base and J by 5 bases, leaving 10 bases between them. This CDR3 is 13 amino acids long.

In this sample, this clone turned up once. The genes are TRBV7-9 and TRBJ2-7; TRBD2 matches 8 bases. The CDR3 is 15 amino acids. Germline CDR1 reads SEHNR; CDR2 reads FQNEAQ (reference sequence). Trimming at V came to 5 bases and at J to 2 bases, leaving 8 bases not matched to a gene. CDR3 DNA sequence: TGTGCCAGCAGCCCAGTTGCGGGAGGTGCCTACGAGCAGTACTTC. It translates to CASSPVAGGAYEQYF.

The genes are TRBV28 and TRBJ1-1; 9 bases agree with TRBD1. CDR1 is MDHEN and CDR2 is SYDVKM in the germline V gene. Unmatched junction bases numbered 11, after V lost 5 bases and J lost 4 bases. The CDR3 consists of 16 residues. The CDR3 sequence: CASSPLTGTGSTEAFF. The CDR3, as DNA: TGTGCCAGCAGTCCGCTAACCGGGACAGGGTCCACTGAAGCTTTCTTT.

The chain couples TRBV7-8 to TRBJ1-3; 7 positions match TRBD1. Germline V gives CDR1 SGHVS, CDR2 FQNEAQ. The V and J ends lost 5 bases and 0 bases, in that order; junction bases with no gene match: 7. The CDR3 has 16 amino acids. CDR3 amino acids: CASSPIGTASGNTIYF. The CDR3 bases are TGTGCCAGCAGCCCGATCGGGACAGCCTCTGGAAACACCATATATTTT.

This chain connects TRBV25-1 to TRBJ1-1; D not resolved. The CDR3 covers 15 residues. Trimming cost V 3 bases and J 1 base, with 12 bases left between them. The germline CDR1 and CDR2 sequences are MGHDK and SYGVNS. The CDR3 region is CASSERRVGNTEAFF. CDR3 DNA sequence: TGTGCCAGCAGTGAGAGGCGTGTGGGGAACACTGAAGCTTTCTTT.

The chain uses TRBV27 and TRBJ2-7, with D possibly matching TRBD2 (6 bases). V was clipped by 2 bases and J by 5 bases, with 16 bases between them. There are 15 residues in the CDR3. The germline V gene encodes CDR1 MNHEY and CDR2 SMNVEV (reference sequence). The CDR3 sequence: CASSLTREDAHEQYF. Written as DNA, the CDR3 is TGTGCCAGCAGTTTAACAAGGGAGGATGCCCACGAGCAGTACTTC.

The chain recombines TRBV7-2 with TRBJ1-5; D is unresolved. The CDR3 is 13 amino acids. Trimming stripped 4 bases from V and 6 bases from J, with 10 bases between. Looked up from germline, CDR1 is SGHTA and CDR2 is FQGNSA. The CDR3 DNA reads TGTGCCAGCAGCTCCCAGGTGACTCAGCCCCAGCATTTT. This translates into CASSSQVTQPQHF.

The chain has TRBV11-2 and TRBJ2-2; D remains unclear. The V gene's germline CDR1 is SGHAT and CDR2 FQNNGV. Deletions cut 5 bases from V and 7 bases from J, with 8 bases between. This CDR3 region has 12 residues. DNA for the CDR3: TGTGCCAGCAGCAAGGACCGCGGGGAGCTGTTTTTT. Translated: CASSKDRGELFF.

The CDR3, as DNA: TGTGCCAGCAGCCCCCTGGGGGTAGGGAACGAGCAGTACTTC. Protein: CASSPLGVGNEQYF. The chain recombines TRBV14 with TRBJ2-7; D may correspond to TRBD1 or TRBD2 (5 bases each). With 4 bases removed from V and 5 bases from J, the gap between germline ends came to 15 bases. Germline V CDR1 and CDR2: SGHDN, FVKESK. The CDR3 has 14 residues.

CDR3 amino acids: CSVEGGREIYEQYF. CDR3 coding DNA: TGCAGCGTTGAAGGGGGACGGGAGATTTACGAGCAGTACTTC. The rearrangement links TRBV29-1 to TRBJ2-7, with D possibly TRBD2 on 6 matching bases. Germline V CDR1 and CDR2: SQVTM, ANQGSEA. V was clipped by 1 base and J by 4 bases, with 14 bases between them. The CDR3 is 14 amino acids.

This chain links TRBV6-5 with TRBJ1-2; 7 nucleotides line up with TRBD1. Trimming at V came to 6 bases and at J to 2 bases, leaving 0 bases not matched to a gene. The CDR3 is 12 residues long. Germline values: CDR1 MNHEY, CDR2 SVGAGI. The CDR3 loop reads CASRQGNYGYTF. In nucleotides, the CDR3 is TGTGCCAGCAGACAGGGGAACTATGGCTACACCTTC.

J is TRBJ1-1 and V is TRBV7-2; D gene unclear. The V gene's germline CDR1 is SGHTA and CDR2 FQGNSA. Trimming removed 5 bases at V and 7 bases at J, with 14 bases between. The CDR3 covers 13 residues. CDR3 residues: CASSQPEDFEAFF. DNA of the CDR3: TGTGCCAGCAGCCAACCGGAGGACTTTGAAGCTTTCTTT.

The J gene is TRBJ2-2, the V gene TRBV10-1, with 9 nucleotides matching TRBD1. The V gene end was trimmed by 4 bases and the J gene end by 2 bases; junction bases not matched to a gene: 5. This CDR3 is 16 amino acids long. The germline gives CDR1 WNHNN, CDR2 SYGVQD (reference sequence). CDR3: CASSAATGGNTGELFF. The CDR3 coding sequence is TGCGCCAGCAGTGCAGCGACAGGGGGAAACACCGGGGAGCTGTTTTTT.

The J gene is TRBJ1-2, the V gene TRBV29-1, with D hard to call. This CDR3 is 13 amino acids long. The V gene's germline CDR1 is SQVTM and CDR2 ANQGSEA. V shed 0 bases and J shed 3 bases, with 8 bases lying between them. The CDR3 DNA reads TGCAGCGTTGAAGAGACCACCGACTATGGCTACACCTTC. It is translated as CSVEETTDYGYTF.

The CDR3 DNA reads TGTGCCAGCAGTTACTCGACAGGGGGCGACCAGCAGTACTTC. Amino acid sequence: CASSYSTGGDQQYF. V is TRBV6-5 and J is TRBJ2-7; 10 bases agree with TRBD1. The CDR3 spans 14 residues. Germline-derived CDR1 and CDR2 are MNHEY and SVGAGI. V lost 0 bases and J lost 8; bases outside the gene matches: 4.

The genes are TRBV14 and TRBJ2-7, with 7 positions matching TRBD2. Germline lookup yields CDR1 SGHDN and CDR2 FVKESK. The CDR3 is made up of 17 amino acids. V gave up 0 bases and J gave up 4 bases; unmatched junction bases: 12. DNA of the CDR3: TGTGCCAGCAGCCAAGAGGGGGGGAGGTTTACCGCTTACGAGCAGTACTTC. Translated, it gives CASSQEGGRFTAYEQYF.

Comments on this clone: This CDR3 is also generated by other DNA sequences in the sample. The chain carries TRBV5-1 and TRBJ1-1; D call uncertain. Germline CDR1 and CDR2: SGHRS and YFSETQ. The CDR3 contains 14 residues. Between the trimmed V and J ends, which lost 3 bases and 2 bases, there was a span of 11 bases. Here the CDR3 DNA reads TGCGCCAGCAGCTCCAATGTAGAAAACACTGAAGCTTTCTTT. This sequence encodes CASSSNVENTEAFF. The variable domain in full, completed from reference TRBV5-1 and TRBJ1-1, reads KAGVTQTPRYLIKTRGQQVTLSCSPISGHRSVSWYQQTPGQGLQFLFEYFSETQRNKGNFPGRFSGRQFSNSRSEMNVSTLELGDSALYLCASSSNVENTEAFFGQGTRLTVV.

This sequence joins TRBV5-1 and TRBJ2-7; 10 bases are a match to TRBD2. Germline lookup yields CDR1 SGHRS and CDR2 YFSETQ. The V gene end was trimmed by 1 base and the J gene end by 4 bases; junction bases not matched to a gene: 14. This CDR3 contains 18 residues. The CDR3 nucleotides are TGCGCCAGCAGCTTGAAGCGGGAGGGTGAGTTAGGGATTTACGAGCAGTACTTC. Amino acids: CASSLKREGELGIYEQYF.